This TCR beta chain appears in the sequencing data of a study of shared clonotypes between healthy human individuals. In the original processing: Filtering differed because ImmunoSEQ produced junction-only sequences that carried no quality scores. Profiled with immunoSEQ multiplex PCR; TCRdb holds only in-frame clones, not every one. V and J calls and clone size are those listed in that table; D and trimming were worked out from the DNA. The profile shows about 730,000 clones, 72% of them singletons. Germline-derived CDR1 and CDR2 are MDHEN and SYDVKM. V was cut by 7 bases and J by 3 bases, with 15 bases left in between. The CDR3 has 14 residues.

The gene calls are TRBV28 and TRBJ1-1, with D hard to call. Source material: memory CD4+ T cells sorted from blood. Regarding subset: CD45RA-negative fraction. The sequence was obtained from a woman aged 25 to 39 in good health. CDR3 sequence (DNA): TGTGCCAGCACACCCTATTTCGGGGACACTGAAGCTTTCTTT. This codes for CASTPYFGDTEAFF.